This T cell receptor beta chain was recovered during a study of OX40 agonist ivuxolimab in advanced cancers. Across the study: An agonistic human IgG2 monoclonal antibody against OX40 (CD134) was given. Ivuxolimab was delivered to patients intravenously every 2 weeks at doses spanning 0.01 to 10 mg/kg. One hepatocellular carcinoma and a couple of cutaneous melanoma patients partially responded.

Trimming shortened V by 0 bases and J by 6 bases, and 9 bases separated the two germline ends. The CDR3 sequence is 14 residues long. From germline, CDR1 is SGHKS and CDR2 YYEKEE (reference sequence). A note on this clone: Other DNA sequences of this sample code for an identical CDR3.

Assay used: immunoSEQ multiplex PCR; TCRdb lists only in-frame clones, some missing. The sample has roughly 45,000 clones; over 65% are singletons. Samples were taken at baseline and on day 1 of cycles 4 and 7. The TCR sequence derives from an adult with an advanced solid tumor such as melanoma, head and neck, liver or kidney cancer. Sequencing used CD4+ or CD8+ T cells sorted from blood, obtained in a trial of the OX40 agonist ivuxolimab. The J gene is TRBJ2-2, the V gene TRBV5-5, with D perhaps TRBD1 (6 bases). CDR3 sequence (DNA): TGTGCCAGCAGCTTGGTAGGGGGTCCCGGGGAGCTGTTTTTT. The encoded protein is CASSLVGGPGELFF.